The 24 T cell receptor beta chains reported below all come from one sample, sequenced in a study of T-cell memory formation after mild COVID-19. MiXCR was run by TCRdb on the 5' RACE reads, yielding one entry per CDR3 protein. Of fewer than 400,000 distinct CDR3 sequences listed, 16% were seen once; the top ten hold 20% to 25%. The sample taken for sequencing was PBMCs or a T cell subset sorted from them (not recorded which). The receptors shown here come from a man younger than 30 who had mild COVID-19 (a few samples of this study predate the infection). Cell type and time point are not known.

V usage is TRBV6-2 or TRBV6-3 and J usage is TRBJ1-5, with D possibly being TRBD1 (6 bases). V was trimmed by 7 bases and J by 6 bases, leaving 13 bases between them. Germline V gene lookup returns CDR1 MNHEY and CDR2 SVGEGT. This CDR3 spans 13 amino acids. The CDR3: CASTPQGSQPQHF. DNA of the CDR3: TGTGCCAGCACCCCGCAGGGGAGTCAGCCCCAGCATTTT.

A note on this clonotype: The junction shows a germline mismatch at one end, possibly a read error. This rearrangement joins TRBV12-3 or TRBV12-4 to TRBJ2-5; 8 nucleotides agree with TRBD1. This CDR3 region has 16 residues. In DNA form, the CDR3 reads TGTGCCAGCAGCTTAGGGACAGGAAGACTTCAAGAGACCCAGTACTTC. Translation gives CASSLGTGRLQETQYF.

The chain recombines TRBV12-3 or TRBV12-4 with TRBJ1-1; 7 bases match TRBD1. The CDR3 is made up of 15 amino acids. V gave up 6 bases and J gave up 1 base; unmatched junction bases: 8. Here the CDR3 DNA reads TGTGCCAGCAGCCCAAGCCGGACAGGGAACACTGAAGCTTTCTTT. Encoded protein: CASSPSRTGNTEAFF.

The chain carries TRBV5-1 and TRBJ2-5; no clear D. The V end was cut by 9 bases, the J end by 2 bases, with 14 bases between. This CDR3 has 13 amino acids. Per germline, CDR1 SGHRS and CDR2 YFSETQ. The DNA for the CDR3 is TGCGCCACGGCCGCGGTCGAACAAGAGACCCAGTACTTC. It translates to CATAAVEQETQYF.

As regards this clonotype: Relative to the germline gene, one junction end is altered; a read error may explain this. The V call is TRBV20-1, the J call TRBJ1-5; possibly TRBD1 for D (5 bases). The CDR3 covers 12 residues. Germline CDR1 reads DFQATT; CDR2 reads SNEGSKA (reference sequence). The CDR3 region is CSAQRGNQPRHF. The DNA of the CDR3 is TGCAGTGCTCAGAGGGGAAATCAGCCCCGGCATTTT.

This clonotype was found once. The genes are TRBV7-2 and TRBJ2-7; the D gene could be TRBD1 or TRBD2 (5 bases each). Germline CDR1 reads SGHTA; CDR2 reads FQGNSA. V dropped 3 bases and J dropped 4 bases, with 10 bases sitting between them. The CDR3 sequence is 13 residues long. The DNA of the CDR3 is TGTGCCAGCAGCTTCACCTGGGGGTACGAGCAGTACGTC. It codes for CASSFTWGYEQYV.

This chain links TRBV3-2 with TRBJ1-5. TRBV3-2 is a pseudogene. The CDR3 has 16 residues. CDR3 nucleotides: TGTGCCAGCAGCCAAGTTAGACGGATCTTCAATCAGCCCCAGCATTTT. This codes for CASSQVRRIFNQPQHF.

The chain links TRBV5-5 to TRBJ2-3, with 13 bases lining up with TRBD2. The germline CDR1 and CDR2 sequences are SGHKS and YYEKEE (reference sequence). After removal of 9 bases from V and 0 bases from J, the junction contained 4 bases not matched to a gene. The CDR3 extends over 15 amino acids. DNA for the CDR3: TGTGCCACCGGACTAGCGGGGGCCAGCACAGATACGCAGTATTTT. As protein: CATGLAGASTDTQYF.

A few counts support this clonotype. This chain links TRBV11-2 with TRBJ2-5, with D perhaps given as TRBD1 or TRBD2 (6 bases each). CDR1 SGHAT and CDR2 FQNNGV come from the germline V gene. This CDR3 spans 15 amino acids. V was cut by 1 base and J by 5 bases, with 14 bases left in between. CDR3: CASSLGSGGGETQYF. CDR3 sequence (DNA): TGTGCCAGCAGCTTAGGTTCCGGGGGCGGGGAGACCCAGTACTTC.

This sequence joins TRBV6-5 and TRBJ2-7, with 10 bases that match TRBD1. Unmatched junction bases numbered 6, after V lost 6 bases and J lost 1 base. Germline values: CDR1 MNHEY, CDR2 SVGAGI. The length of the CDR3 is 15 residues. CDR3 sequence reads: CASRKGTGASYEQYF. In DNA form, the CDR3 reads TGTGCCAGCAGGAAAGGGACAGGGGCGTCCTACGAGCAGTACTTC.

The V gene is TRBV29-1, the J gene TRBJ1-6, with unresolved D. The CDR3 covers 14 residues. Trimming shortened V by 5 bases and J by 10 bases, and 18 bases separated the two germline ends. Germline lookup yields CDR1 SQVTM and CDR2 ANQGSEA. This CDR3 is CSVMEAETGSPLHF. Here the CDR3 DNA reads TGCAGCGTTATGGAAGCGGAAACGGGCTCACCCCTCCACTTT.

This clonotype showed up just a few times. The rearrangement joins TRBV4-1 to TRBJ2-3; perhaps TRBD1 as D (5 bases). The CDR3 runs 15 residues. The germline V gene encodes CDR1 MGHRA and CDR2 YSYEKL. Deletions cut 4 bases from V and 5 bases from J, with 16 bases between. CDR3 loop: CASSPIQGPEDTQYF. CDR3 coding DNA: TGCGCCAGCAGCCCCATCCAGGGCCCCGAAGATACGCAGTATTTT.

CDR3: CASSFPRDRGGWAKNIQYF. The CDR3 coding sequence is TGTGCCAGCAGCTTCCCCCGGGACAGGGGAGGTTGGGCCAAAAACATTCAGTACTTC. V and J are TRBV7-2 and TRBJ2-4; 10 bases match TRBD1. The germline V gene encodes CDR1 SGHTA and CDR2 FQGNSA. This CDR3 has 19 amino acids. Trimming took 3 bases from V and 1 from J; bases not matched to a gene: 12.

This rearrangement joins TRBV5-1 to TRBJ2-7; D not resolved. Trimming shortened V by 4 bases and J by 2 bases, and 13 bases separated the two germline ends. This CDR3 is 14 amino acids long. CDR1 and CDR2 (germline): SGHRS, YFSETQ. In DNA form, the CDR3 reads TGCGCCAGCAGCGGTTCACCTGACACCTACGAGCAGTACTTC. Its translation: CASSGSPDTYEQYF.

The chain employs TRBV4-1 and TRBJ2-7; D is unclear. This CDR3 spans 13 amino acids. The germline V and J ends were trimmed by 3 bases and 2 bases, with 8 bases remaining between them. Looked up from germline, CDR1 is MGHRA and CDR2 is YSYEKL. DNA for the CDR3: TGCGCCAGCAGCCAGGCAGGCGCCTACGAGCAGTACTTC. This codes for CASSQAGAYEQYF.

This clonotype was seen a handful of times. CDR3 amino acids: CASSLQGLGRGGERIDGYTF. The CDR3 nucleotides read TGTGCCAGCAGTTTGCAAGGTCTTGGCCGCGGGGGTGAGCGGATTGATGGCTACACCTTC. The chain has TRBV28 and TRBJ1-2; D may be TRBD1 (5 bases). This CDR3 is 20 amino acids long. CDR1 MDHEN and CDR2 SYDVKM come from the germline V gene. Trimming shortened V by 3 bases and J by 6 bases, and 32 bases separated the two germline ends.

The V call is TRBV27, the J call TRBJ1-5; possibly TRBD1 for D (5 bases). The germline V gene encodes CDR1 MNHEY and CDR2 SMNVEV (reference sequence). V dropped 1 base and J dropped 1 base, with 14 bases sitting between them. CDR3 length: 17 residues. CDR3 protein: CASSLFGGEASNQPQHF. The CDR3 region has the DNA TGTGCCAGCAGTTTATTTGGGGGGGAGGCAAGCAATCAGCCCCAGCATTTT.

This clonotype was recorded a few times. The V call is TRBV12-3 or TRBV12-4, the J call TRBJ2-3; the match to TRBD2 covers 9 bases. V gave up 5 bases and J gave up 5 bases; unmatched junction bases: 14. The CDR3 is made up of 17 amino acids. The CDR3 here is CASSIKVGAGGRDTQYF. Written as DNA, the CDR3 is TGTGCCAGCAGTATCAAGGTTGGAGCGGGGGGCCGAGATACGCAGTATTTT.

The gene calls are TRBV4-2 and TRBJ2-3; 7 bases line up with TRBD1. Unmatched junction bases numbered 3, after V lost 1 base and J lost 2 bases. This CDR3 has 15 residues. Germline loops: CDR1 LGHNA, CDR2 YNFKEQ. The CDR3 sequence: CASSQGQGLTDTQYF. As DNA, the CDR3 is TGTGCCAGCAGCCAAGGACAGGGTCTCACAGATACGCAGTATTTT.

This clonotype came up a few times. V gene TRBV2 combines with J gene TRBJ2-7; D is perhaps TRBD1 (5 bases). The CDR3 covers 12 residues. The germline V gene encodes CDR1 SNHLY and CDR2 FYNNEI. Trimming stripped 6 bases from V and 3 bases from J, with 9 bases between. In DNA, the CDR3 is TGTGCCAGCAGAGACGACAGCTACGAGCAGTACTTC. Translating it yields CASRDDSYEQYF.

This clonotype was detected only a few times. The chain carries TRBV3-1 and TRBJ1-1, with D unclear. Germline-derived CDR1 and CDR2 are LGHDT and YNNKEL (reference sequence). The CDR3 consists of 12 residues. Between the trimmed V and J ends, which lost 3 bases and 6 bases, there was a span of 8 bases. Here the CDR3 reads CASSQTSAEAFF. For the CDR3, the DNA is TGTGCCAGCAGCCAGACCAGCGCTGAAGCTTTCTTT.

This clonotype was counted between two and nine times. The rearrangement links TRBV4-1 to TRBJ1-1, with D maybe TRBD1 (6 bases). The CDR3 contains 15 residues. Trimming took off 2 bases at V and 1 base at J, with 11 bases between the two ends. Germline V gene sequence: CDR1 MGHRA, CDR2 YSYEKL. This CDR3 is CASSQPGHGNTEAFF. CDR3 bases: TGCGCCAGCAGCCAACCGGGACACGGGAACACTGAAGCTTTCTTT.

This clonotype was counted between two and nine times. The chain employs TRBV20-1 and TRBJ1-2, with 7 bases aligning to TRBD1. The junction had 22 bases not matched to a gene; V was cut back by 8 bases and J by 13 bases. There are 14 residues in the CDR3. Per germline, CDR1 DFQATT and CDR2 SNEGSKA (reference sequence). CDR3 loop: CSSARGGQPELLTF. The CDR3 nucleotides are TGCAGTTCCGCTAGAGGGGGACAGCCCGAGTTGCTCACCTTC.

This clonotype was counted only a few times. The rearrangement joins TRBV5-1 to TRBJ2-2; tentative D call: TRBD1 (6 bases). There are 17 residues in the CDR3. V lost 2 bases to trimming and J lost 5 bases, with 19 bases between them. Germline loops: CDR1 SGHRS, CDR2 YFSETQ. DNA for the CDR3: TGCGCCAGCAGCTTCTCACCCCGGGACATTGAGACCGGGGAGCTGTTTTTT. It translates to CASSFSPRDIETGELFF.